This TCR beta chain is from a study of T cells in Graves' hyperthyroidism and ophthalmopathy. This clonotype was observed many times. The ends were cut back, 4 bases at V and 4 bases at J, with 7 bases in the middle. CDR1 and CDR2 from the germline V gene are MNHEY and SVGEGT. The CDR3 loop spans 13 amino acids. From RNA transcripts, TCR beta CDR3 regions were amplified. HTBI primers were used for first-round RT-PCR of the TCR CDR3. Via MiXCR, TCRdb re-called the multiplex PCR reads, giving one row per CDR3 protein. Among hundreds of thousands of distinct CDR3 sequences listed, 13% to 15% were seen once.

The sample was blood. The J gene is TRBJ2-2, the V gene TRBV6-2 or TRBV6-3; D is uncertain. The sequence came from a woman under 30 with Graves' hyperthyroidism. CDR3 sequence reads: CASSSTVTGELFF. The CDR3, as DNA: TGTGCCAGCAGTTCCACTGTCACCGGGGAGCTGTTTTTT.